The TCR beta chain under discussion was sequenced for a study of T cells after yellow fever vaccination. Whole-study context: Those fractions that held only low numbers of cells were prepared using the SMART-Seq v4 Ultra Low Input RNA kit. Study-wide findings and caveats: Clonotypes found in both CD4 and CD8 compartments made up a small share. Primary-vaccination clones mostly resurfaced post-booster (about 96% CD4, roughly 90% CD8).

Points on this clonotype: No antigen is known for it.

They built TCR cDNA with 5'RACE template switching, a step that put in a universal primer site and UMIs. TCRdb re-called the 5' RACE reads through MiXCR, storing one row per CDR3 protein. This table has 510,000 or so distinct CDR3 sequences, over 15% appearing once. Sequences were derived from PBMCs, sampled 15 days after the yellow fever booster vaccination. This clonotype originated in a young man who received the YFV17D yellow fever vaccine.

This CDR3 is CATSSAVGSAFF. The CDR3 DNA is TGTGCCACCTCGTCTGCCGTTGGGAGTGCTTTCTTT. The chain carries TRBV12-3 or TRBV12-4 and TRBJ1-1; D gene uncertain. The V gene lost 10 bases and the J gene lost 11 bases, with 20 bases spanning the gap. CDR3 length: 12 residues.